Sequencing of this T cell receptor beta chain was carried out in a study of regulatory T cells in long-lasting Graves disease. Study-level results: TCR diversity was lower in persistent than newly diagnosed Graves' disease.

Many counts were recorded for this clonotype. No antigen is known for it. As to time point: newly diagnosed GD, antithyroid drugs for less than 3 months. After RNA was extracted from PBMCs, the TCR library was made from it. Library construction for TCR beta used iRepertoire HTBI primers and Arm-PCR of CDR3 regions. In the original analysis: The samples included approximately 60 TRBV and about 13 TRBJ segments. Each CDR3 protein is one row after TCRdb ran MiXCR on the multiplex PCR reads. The V and J calls and clone size come from TCRdb's table, not from the authors' own analysis. This sample has around 500,000 distinct CDR3 sequences, with about 16% found just once. The length of the CDR3 is 14 residues. With V trimmed by 5 bases and J by 5 bases, 9 bases remained unmatched. These same data were also listed under a study on T cells in Graves' hyperthyroidism and ophthalmopathy. That paper states: Those with hyperthyroidism were 18 to 65 years old, newly diagnosed, and ill for under 2 months. TCR CDR3 underwent first-round RT-PCR with the HTBI primer set.

V and J are TRBV12-3 or TRBV12-4 and TRBJ2-7, with TRBD2 matching over 7 bases. The receptor's source is a woman between 40 and 65 years old with Graves disease. Sequenced here: peripheral blood mononuclear cells (PBMCs), sampled at new diagnosis, from a patient treated with antithyroid drugs. CDR3 in DNA: TGTGCCAGCAGTCCCCGCTTGGGAGGGAACGAGCAGTACTTC. Its protein is CASSPRLGGNEQYF.